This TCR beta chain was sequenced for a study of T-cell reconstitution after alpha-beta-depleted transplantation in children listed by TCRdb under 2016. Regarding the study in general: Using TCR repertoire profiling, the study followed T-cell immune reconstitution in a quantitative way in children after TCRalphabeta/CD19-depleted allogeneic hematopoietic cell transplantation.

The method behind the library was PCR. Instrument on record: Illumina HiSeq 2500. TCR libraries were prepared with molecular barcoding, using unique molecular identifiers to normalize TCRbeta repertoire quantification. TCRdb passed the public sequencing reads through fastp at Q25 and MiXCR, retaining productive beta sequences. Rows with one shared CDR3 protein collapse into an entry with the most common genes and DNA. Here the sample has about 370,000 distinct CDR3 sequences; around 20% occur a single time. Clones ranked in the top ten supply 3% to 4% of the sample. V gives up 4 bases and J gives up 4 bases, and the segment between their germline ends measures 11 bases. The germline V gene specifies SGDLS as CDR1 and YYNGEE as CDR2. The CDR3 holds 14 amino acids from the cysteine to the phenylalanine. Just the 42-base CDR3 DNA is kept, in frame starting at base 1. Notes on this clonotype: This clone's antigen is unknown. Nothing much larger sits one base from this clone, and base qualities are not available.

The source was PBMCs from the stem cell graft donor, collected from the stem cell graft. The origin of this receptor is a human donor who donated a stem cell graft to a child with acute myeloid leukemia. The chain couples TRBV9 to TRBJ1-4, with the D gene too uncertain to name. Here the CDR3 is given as CASSTSGGNEKLFF. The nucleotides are TGTGCCAGCAGCACCTCGGGTGGTAATGAAAAACTGTTTTTT.